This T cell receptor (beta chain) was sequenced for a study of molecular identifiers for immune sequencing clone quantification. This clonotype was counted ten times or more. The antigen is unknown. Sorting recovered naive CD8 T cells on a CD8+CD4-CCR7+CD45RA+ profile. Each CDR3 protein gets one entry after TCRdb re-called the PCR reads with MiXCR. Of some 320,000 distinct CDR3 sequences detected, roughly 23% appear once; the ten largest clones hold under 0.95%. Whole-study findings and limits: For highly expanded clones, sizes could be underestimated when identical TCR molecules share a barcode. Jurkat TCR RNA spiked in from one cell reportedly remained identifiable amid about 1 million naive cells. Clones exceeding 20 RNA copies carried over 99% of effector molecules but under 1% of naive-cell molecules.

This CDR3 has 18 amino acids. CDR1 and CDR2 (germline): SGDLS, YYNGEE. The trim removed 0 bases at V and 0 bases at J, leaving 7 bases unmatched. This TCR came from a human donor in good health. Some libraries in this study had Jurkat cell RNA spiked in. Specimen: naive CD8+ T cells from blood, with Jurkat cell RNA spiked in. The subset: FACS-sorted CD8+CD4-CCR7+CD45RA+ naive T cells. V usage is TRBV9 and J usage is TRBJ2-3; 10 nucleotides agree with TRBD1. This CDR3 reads CASSVGVEGQGSTDTQYF. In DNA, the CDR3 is TGTGCCAGCAGCGTAGGAGTGGAGGGACAGGGGAGCACAGATACGCAGTATTTT.